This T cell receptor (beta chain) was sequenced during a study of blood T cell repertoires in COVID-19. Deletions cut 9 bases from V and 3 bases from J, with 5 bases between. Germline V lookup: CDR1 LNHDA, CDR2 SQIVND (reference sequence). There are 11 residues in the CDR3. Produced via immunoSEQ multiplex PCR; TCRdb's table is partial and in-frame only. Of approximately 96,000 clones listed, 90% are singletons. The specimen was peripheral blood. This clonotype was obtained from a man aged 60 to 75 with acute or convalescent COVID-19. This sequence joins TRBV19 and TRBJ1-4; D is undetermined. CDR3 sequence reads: CASESNEKLFF. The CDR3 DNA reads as TGTGCCAGCGAGTCTAATGAAAAACTGTTTTTT.